This entry lists 9 T cell receptor beta chains sequenced from one sample in a study of blood T cell dynamics during melanoma immunotherapy. Assay: immunoSEQ multiplex PCR; the TCRdb copy retains only in-frame clones and omits some. The table lists 13,000 or so clones, about 91% of them singletons. Time point given: pre-treatment baseline. The sequencing used effector memory CD8+ T cells from blood, collected from a patient treated with checkpoint blockade. All receptors come from a human donor with melanoma.

V gene TRBV5-6 combines with J gene TRBJ2-7; no clear D gene. The germline V gene encodes CDR1 SGHDT and CDR2 YYEEEE. With 4 bases removed from V and 3 bases from J, the gap between germline ends came to 8 bases. The CDR3 contains 12 residues. CDR3 region: CASSQTYYEQYF. The CDR3 coding sequence is TGTGCCAGCAGCCAAACCTACTACGAGCAGTACTTC.

The chain employs TRBV6-1 and TRBJ1-2, with D uncertain. CDR1 and CDR2 from the germline V gene are MNHNS and SASEGT. The CDR3 covers 16 residues. V was clipped by 0 bases and J by 4 bases, with 15 bases between them. DNA for the CDR3: TGTGCCAGCAGTGAAGCGAATGTCCGGCCTTCCTATGGCTACACCTTC. Protein product: CASSEANVRPSYGYTF.

The CDR3: CASSMLSEAFF. The CDR3, as DNA: TGTGCCAGTAGTATGTTAAGTGAAGCTTTCTTT. This chain uses TRBV19 with TRBJ1-1; no definite D call. The V end was cut by 3 bases, the J end by 7 bases, with 6 bases between. Germline V gene data show CDR1 as LNHDA and CDR2 as SQIVND (reference sequence). The CDR3 spans 11 residues. Full variable domain (outside the CDR3, taken from reference TRBV19 and TRBJ1-1): DGGITQSPKYLFRKEGQNVTLSCEQNLNHDAMYWYRQDPGQGLRLIYYSQIVNDFQKGDIAEGYSVSREKKESFPLTVTSAQKNPTAFYLCASSMLSEAFFGQGTRLTVV.

The chain has TRBV4-3 and TRBJ2-1, with D perhaps TRBD2 (6 bases). In germline, CDR1 is LGHNA, CDR2 YSLEER. V was cut by 5 bases and J by 4 bases, with 15 bases left in between. CDR3 length: 15 residues. CDR3 nucleotides: TGCGCCAGCAGCGAACTAGCTGGGGCGTACAATGAGCAGTTCTTC. It yields the protein CASSELAGAYNEQFF.

V is TRBV6-4 and J is TRBJ2-7; D remains unclear. Germline CDR1 reads MRHNA; CDR2 reads SNTAGT. Trimming removed 0 bases from V and 0 bases from J, with 12 bases in between. The CDR3 is made up of 16 amino acids. CDR3 amino acids: CASSDSSRTVSYEQYF. The CDR3 DNA reads TGTGCCAGCAGTGACTCGTCCAGGACGGTCTCCTACGAGCAGTACTTC.

This chain joins TRBV5-3 and TRBJ2-5; 7 nucleotides line up with TRBD2. The DNA end is a closer match to TRBJ2-7, so the J assignment may be wrong. TRBV5-3 is assigned to the ORF class and has an uncertain function. The CDR3 runs to 14 residues. CDR3 amino acids: CARSQPRERHEQYF. The CDR3 bases are TGTGCCAGAAGCCAGCCGCGGGAGAGGCACGAGCAGTACTTC.

This chain joins TRBV28 and TRBJ1-5; D possibly corresponds to TRBD1 (6 bases). The V gene lost 5 bases and the J gene lost 4 bases, with 15 bases spanning the gap. CDR1 MDHEN and CDR2 SYDVKM come from the germline V gene. CDR3 length equals 15 residues. As DNA, the CDR3 is TGTGCCAGCAGTCTGACAGGATTAGGGAATCAGCCCCAGCATTTT. This codes for CASSLTGLGNQPQHF.

The CDR3 sequence is CASSVSVGDGYEQYF. CDR3 sequence (DNA): TGTGCCAGCAGCGTATCAGTGGGGGATGGTTACGAGCAGTACTTC. The V gene is TRBV9, the J gene TRBJ2-7; D possibly uses TRBD1 or TRBD2 (5 bases each). Trimming shortened V by 1 base and J by 4 bases, and 15 bases separated the two germline ends. There are 15 residues in the CDR3. Germline V gene sequence: CDR1 SGDLS, CDR2 YYNGEE.

The gene calls are TRBV19 and TRBJ1-1, with 11 bases fitting TRBD1. CDR1 and CDR2 (germline): LNHDA, SQIVND (reference sequence). V lost 4 bases and J lost 4; bases outside the gene matches: 5. The CDR3 spans 15 residues. CDR3 DNA: TGTGCCAGTAGTACAGGGACAGGGGGATTCACTGAAGCTTTCTTT. Its translation is CASSTGTGGFTEAFF.